The 29 T cell receptor beta chains below come from one sample, sequenced in a study of blood T cell repertoires in COVID-19. Using immunoSEQ multiplex PCR, the repertoire was profiled, and TCRdb retains in-frame clones only, with some absent. The sample yields 110,000 or so clones, about 84% seen once. Input material: peripheral blood. Receptor source: a man in his sixties with acute or convalescent COVID-19.

This chain links TRBV6-2 or TRBV6-3 with TRBJ2-1, with 8 nucleotides matching TRBD2. The CDR3 consists of 18 residues. The germline gives CDR1 MNHEY, CDR2 SVGEGT. With V trimmed by 4 bases and J by 4 bases, 15 bases remained unmatched. The CDR3 is CASSFPAKRERGYNEQFF. DNA of the CDR3: TGTGCCAGCAGTTTTCCAGCCAAACGGGAGCGGGGGTACAATGAGCAGTTCTTC.

CDR3 sequence: CASPFLPGQPRGTQYF. The CDR3 coding sequence is TGTGCCAGTCCGTTCTTACCGGGACAGCCAAGAGGGACCCAGTACTTC. The chain couples TRBV19 to TRBJ2-5, with 7 bases lining up with TRBD1. This CDR3 contains 16 residues. CDR1 and CDR2 (germline): LNHDA, SQIVND (reference sequence). Trimming took 8 bases from V and 7 from J; bases not matched to a gene: 19.

The chain links TRBV18 to TRBJ2-7; perhaps TRBD1 as D (6 bases). Germline V CDR1 and CDR2: KGHSH, LQKENI. The length of the CDR3 is 13 residues. V was trimmed by 3 bases and J by 6 bases, leaving 12 bases between them. The CDR3 DNA sequence: TGTGCCAGCTCACCGCAGGGGCCAGGCGAGCAGTACTTC. It yields the protein CASSPQGPGEQYF.

This chain joins TRBV15 and TRBJ2-3; no definite D call. The CDR3 totals 15 residues. Germline V gene sequence: CDR1 LNHNV, CDR2 YYDKDF (reference sequence). Trimming pared 8 bases from V and 2 bases from J, leaving 17 bases between. CDR3: CATSRYSGNTDTQYF. The CDR3 DNA is TGTGCCACCTCAAGGTACAGTGGTAACACAGATACGCAGTATTTT. The whole variable domain, remainder taken from reference TRBV15 and TRBJ2-3, is DAMVIQNPRYQVTQFGKPVTLSCSQTLNHNVMYWYQQKSSQAPKLLFHYYDKDFNNEADTPDNFQSRRPNTSFCFLDIRSPGLGDTAMYLCATSRYSGNTDTQYFGPGTRLTVL.

The chain recombines TRBV6-2 or TRBV6-3 with TRBJ2-7; TRBD1 might be the D (6 bases). CDR3 length: 14 residues. Per the germline V gene, CDR1 is MNHEY and CDR2 is SVGEGT. V dropped 5 bases and J dropped 2 bases, with 13 bases sitting between them. As DNA, the CDR3 is TGTGCCAGCAGTAAGGGGGATCTACCCTACGAGCAGTACTTC. Protein: CASSKGDLPYEQYF.

The chain links TRBV29-1 to TRBJ2-1; 7 bases are a match to TRBD1. CDR1 is SQVTM, CDR2 ANQGSEA, per germline. The CDR3 consists of 14 residues. Trimming cost V 8 bases and J 3 bases; bases outside gene matches: 10. The chain's CDR3 is CSTVQGVLYNEQFF. For the CDR3, the DNA is TGCAGCACAGTCCAGGGGGTACTCTACAATGAGCAGTTCTTC.

The genes are TRBV9 and TRBJ2-2, with D possibly being TRBD2 (6 bases). The germline V and J ends were trimmed by 4 bases and 2 bases, with 15 bases remaining between them. Germline CDR1 reads SGDLS; CDR2 reads YYNGEE. CDR3 length: 16 residues. CDR3 bases: TGTGCCAGCAGCCGCGCGGGGAGTCCTAACACCGGGGAGCTGTTTTTT. Amino acid sequence: CASSRAGSPNTGELFF.

This clone turned up a few times. The chain combines TRBV2 with TRBJ1-5, with a tentative D call TRBD1 (5 bases). Trimming took off 4 bases at V and 4 bases at J, with 11 bases between the two ends. Per germline, CDR1 SNHLY and CDR2 FYNNEI. The CDR3 is 14 residues long. CDR3 bases: TGTGCCAGCAGTGGGGGTGGGGGGAATCAGCCCCAGCATTTT. The encoded protein is CASSGGGGNQPQHF.

The chain recombines TRBV15 with TRBJ2-5; 8 nucleotides line up with TRBD1. V shed 0 bases and J 5 bases; nucleotides not matched to a gene: 11. Germline CDR1 LNHNV, CDR2 YYDKDF (reference sequence). CDR3 length: 17 residues. DNA of the CDR3: TGTGCCACCAGCAGAGATTCTGCGGGGACAGGAGGGGAGACCCAGTACTTC. It encodes CATSRDSAGTGGETQYF.

This clone was seen just once. The chain joins TRBV7-8 to TRBJ2-2; 7 bases are shared with TRBD2. V lost 5 bases, J lost 0 bases, and 6 bases stayed unmatched. CDR1 and CDR2 from the germline V gene are SGHVS and FQNEAQ. This CDR3 has 16 amino acids. The CDR3, as DNA: TGTGCCAGCAGCCCGGGGGGACTCTCGAACACCGGGGAGCTGTTTTTT. Its translation: CASSPGGLSNTGELFF. Using reference TRBV7-8 and TRBJ2-2 for the parts outside the CDR3, the full variable domain is GAGVSQSPRYKVAKRGQDVALRCDPISGHVSLFWYQQALGQGPEFLTYFQNEAQLDKSGLPSDRFFAERPEGSVSTLKIQRTQQEDSAVYLCASSPGGLSNTGELFFGEGSRLTVL.

The V call is TRBV4-3, the J call TRBJ1-4; D is unresolved. The V gene's germline CDR1 is LGHNA and CDR2 YSLEER. CDR3 length: 15 amino acids. The V and J ends lost 0 bases and 7 bases respectively, with 12 bases between them. CDR3 in amino acids: CASSQDESRSEKLFF. The CDR3 coding sequence is TGCGCCAGCAGCCAAGACGAGTCCCGGAGTGAAAAACTGTTTTTT.

The chain joins TRBV7-2 to TRBJ2-7; a weak D match, TRBD1 (5 bases). From germline, CDR1 is SGHTA and CDR2 FQGNSA. V was pared by 5 bases and J by 4 bases, with 18 bases between. CDR3 size: 15 residues. This chain's CDR3 is CASSQGAGFFYEQYF. The CDR3 nucleotides read TGTGCCAGCAGCCAAGGCGCAGGGTTTTTTTACGAGCAGTACTTC.

This clone was recorded only once. This chain uses TRBV10-3 with TRBJ2-2; 11 bases fit TRBD2. The CDR3 is 15 residues long. With V trimmed by 5 bases and J by 5 bases, 4 bases remained unmatched. Germline CDR1 ENHRY, CDR2 SYGVKD. CDR3: CAISQLAGETGELFF. CDR3 bases: TGTGCCATCAGTCAACTAGCGGGAGAAACCGGGGAGCTGTTTTTT.

The chain carries TRBV6-6 and TRBJ1-5; perhaps TRBD1 as D (5 bases). This CDR3 spans 16 amino acids. Trimming removed 0 bases at V and 7 bases at J, with 16 bases between. Germline V gives CDR1 MNHNY, CDR2 SVGAGI (reference sequence). The CDR3 DNA follows: TGTGCCAGCAGTTACTCGAGGGAGGGGCCTTGGCAGCCCCAGCATTTT. This sequence encodes CASSYSREGPWQPQHF.

The J gene is TRBJ2-7, the V gene TRBV6-5; 7 bases fit TRBD2. Germline values: CDR1 MNHEY, CDR2 SVGAGI. V gave up 7 bases and J gave up 3 bases; unmatched junction bases: 6. This CDR3 region has 13 residues. This CDR3 is CASNIGGSYEQYF. CDR3 in DNA: TGTGCCAGCAACATCGGGGGGAGCTACGAGCAGTACTTC.

This chain links TRBV11-2 with TRBJ2-5; TRBD2 aligns across 12 bases. CDR3 length: 15 residues. V trimming: 5 bases; J trimming: 5 bases; junction bases outside the gene matches: 6. Germline V CDR1 and CDR2: SGHAT, FQNNGV. CDR3 in amino acids: CASSPTSGSAETQYF. The DNA for the CDR3 is TGTGCCAGCAGCCCGACTAGCGGGAGTGCCGAGACCCAGTACTTC.

The chain joins TRBV18 to TRBJ2-2; a weak D match, TRBD1 (5 bases). Germline V gives CDR1 KGHSH, CDR2 LQKENI. V dropped 1 base and J dropped 2 bases, with 11 bases sitting between them. This CDR3 region has 16 residues. For the CDR3, the DNA is TGTGCCAGCTCACCACACCCGCAGGGTAACACCGGGGAGCTGTTTTTT. This translates into CASSPHPQGNTGELFF. Full variable domain (remainder filled in from reference TRBV18 and TRBJ2-2): NAGVMQNPRHLVRRRGQEARLRCSPMKGHSHVYWYRQLPEEGLKFMVYLQKENIIDESGMPKERFSAEFPKEGPSILRIQQVVRGDSAAYFCASSPHPQGNTGELFFGEGSRLTVL.

The chain carries TRBV4-3 and TRBJ2-3; 7 bases agree with TRBD2. The V gene's germline CDR1 is LGHNA and CDR2 YSLEER. This CDR3 comprises 14 residues. The V and J ends lost 5 bases and 3 bases, in that order; junction bases with no gene match: 5. The CDR3 bases are TGCGCCAGCAGCATTGAGGGAGGGACAGATACGCAGTATTTT. Translating it yields CASSIEGGTDTQYF.

The chain has TRBV27 and TRBJ2-7; possibly TRBD2 for D (6 bases). CDR3 size: 17 residues. V was trimmed by 6 bases and J by 0 bases, leaving 21 bases between them. CDR1 MNHEY and CDR2 SMNVEV come from the germline V gene (reference sequence). As DNA, the CDR3 is TGTGCCAGCAGACTTCTCATCGGGGGACGGAGCTCCTACGAGCAGTACTTC. Its translation: CASRLLIGGRSSYEQYF.

This rearrangement joins TRBV19 to TRBJ2-3; TRBD2 agrees at 8 bases. The CDR3 has 19 amino acids. Germline V gene sequence: CDR1 LNHDA, CDR2 SQIVND (reference sequence). Trimming removed 9 bases from V and 5 bases from J; junction bases left unmatched: 25. DNA of the CDR3: TGTGCCAGCCCTTCCCGCCCTTTCGAGCGGGAGAGGGGGGGAGATACGCAGTATTTT. It encodes CASPSRPFERERGGDTQYF.

In this sample, this clone turned up once. This chain connects TRBV7-2 to TRBJ2-3; 10 bases fit TRBD2. This CDR3 comprises 15 residues. Germline V lookup: CDR1 SGHTA, CDR2 FQGNSA. Trimming took 2 bases from V and 5 from J; bases not matched to a gene: 4. The CDR3 reads CASSLLAGAGDTQYF. The CDR3 DNA is TGTGCCAGCAGCTTACTAGCGGGAGCCGGAGATACGCAGTATTTT.

The rearrangement links TRBV10-2 to TRBJ2-2, with unresolved D. Trimming left V 9 bases short and J 1 base short, with 6 bases between. This CDR3 region has 12 residues. Germline V gene lookup returns CDR1 WSHSY and CDR2 SAAADI. DNA of the CDR3: TGCGCCAGTTCACTGAACACCGGGGAGCTGTTTTTT. Its protein product is CASSLNTGELFF.

The V and J genes are TRBV6-6 and TRBJ1-5, with TRBD1 matching 9 bases. The length of the CDR3 is 15 residues. Germline V gene data show CDR1 as MNHNY and CDR2 as SVGAGI (reference sequence). V was pared by 4 bases and J by 6 bases, with 7 bases of the junction left unmatched. DNA for the CDR3: TGTGCCAGCAGTTTCACGGGACAGGGTGTTCAGCCCCAGCATTTT. Its translation: CASSFTGQGVQPQHF.

V gene TRBV5-5 combines with J gene TRBJ2-3; 7 bases are shared with TRBD2. The CDR3 covers 17 residues. Germline values: CDR1 SGHKS, CDR2 YYEKEE (reference sequence). Losses at the gene ends were 4 bases for V and 4 bases for J; bases not matched to a gene: 15. The CDR3 spells CASSLPGWGRAADTQYF. The DNA for the CDR3 is TGTGCCAGCAGCCTTCCAGGCTGGGGGAGGGCCGCAGATACGCAGTATTTT.

The V and J genes are TRBV7-9 and TRBJ1-2; D might be TRBD1 (6 bases). V was pared by 3 bases and J by 6 bases, with 14 bases between. The germline gives CDR1 SEHNR, CDR2 FQNEAQ (reference sequence). The CDR3 runs to 14 residues. CDR3 bases: TGTGCCAGCAGCTTCGACAGGAGGTGGGATGGCTACACCTTC. It yields the protein CASSFDRRWDGYTF.

The chain links TRBV7-9 to TRBJ2-5; D is perhaps TRBD1 (5 bases). CDR1 SEHNR and CDR2 FQNEAQ come from the germline V gene (reference sequence). The V end was cut by 2 bases, the J end by 7 bases, with 11 bases between. The length of the CDR3 is 13 residues. CDR3 loop: CASSLKEQGTQYF. The CDR3 bases are TGTGCCAGCAGCTTAAAAGAGCAGGGGACCCAGTACTTC. The entire variable domain, with the rest obtained from reference TRBV7-9 and TRBJ2-5, is as follows: DTGVSQNPRHKITKRGQNVTFRCDPISEHNRLYWYRQTLGQGPEFLTYFQNEAQLEKSRLLSDRFSAERPKGSFSTLEIQRTEQGDSAMYLCASSLKEQGTQYFGPGTRLLVL.

The chain has TRBV15 and TRBJ2-7; D may be TRBD1 (7 bases). Per germline, CDR1 LNHNV and CDR2 YYDKDF (reference sequence). The CDR3 is made up of 15 amino acids. V gave up 1 base and J gave up 2 bases, with 12 bases separating them. The CDR3 protein is CATSRGSGGTYEQYF. CDR3 DNA sequence: TGTGCCACCAGCAGAGGTTCAGGGGGGACCTACGAGCAGTACTTC.

V gene TRBV5-1 combines with J gene TRBJ2-7; 10 nucleotides line up with TRBD2. Losses at the gene ends were 6 bases for V and 4 bases for J; bases not matched to a gene: 7. The CDR3 runs 14 residues. Per germline, CDR1 SGHRS and CDR2 YFSETQ. CDR3 DNA: TGCGCCAGCACCCCGACTAGCGGGTTTTACGAGCAGTACTTC. As protein: CASTPTSGFYEQYF. Variable domain in full (rest from reference TRBV5-1 and TRBJ2-7): KAGVTQTPRYLIKTRGQQVTLSCSPISGHRSVSWYQQTPGQGLQFLFEYFSETQRNKGNFPGRFSGRQFSNSRSEMNVSTLELGDSALYLCASTPTSGFYEQYFGPGTRLTVT.

The chain is built from TRBV7-6 and TRBJ2-3; the match to TRBD1 covers 7 bases. Germline trimming cut 5 bases from V and 0 bases from J; bases unmatched to any gene: 8. Germline CDR1 SGHVS, CDR2 FNYEAQ. The CDR3 covers 16 residues. The CDR3 here is CASSPYGQVSTDTQYF. The CDR3 DNA reads as TGTGCCAGCAGCCCCTATGGACAGGTTAGCACAGATACGCAGTATTTT.